The 11 T cell receptor beta chains in this list originate from one sample, sequenced in a study of cytotoxic CD8 clonotypes in ibrutinib-treated CLL. The data were produced by immunoSEQ multiplex PCR, yet TCRdb's version contains in-frame clones alone and is incomplete. The profile shows approximately 150,000 clones, about 84% of them singletons. Sequencing was performed on PBMCs, taken after 24 months of ibrutinib treatment. The receptors were gathered from a human donor with chronic lymphocytic leukemia.

The chain joins TRBV12-5 to TRBJ1-3; a weak D match, TRBD1 (5 bases). Trimming cost V 2 bases and J 0 bases, with 11 bases left between them. Germline V gene data show CDR1 as LGHNT and CDR2 as FRNRAP. CDR3 size: 16 residues. The CDR3 here is CASGLFTGDSGNTIYF. CDR3 coding DNA: TGTGCTAGTGGTTTGTTCACAGGCGACTCTGGAAACACCATATATTTT. The full variable domain, in which reference TRBV12-5 and TRBJ1-3 provide the parts outside the CDR3, is DARVTQTPRHKVTEMGQEVTMRCQPILGHNTVFWYRQTMMQGLELLAYFRNRAPLDDSGMPKDRFSAEMPDATLATLKIQPSEPRDSAVYFCASGLFTGDSGNTIYFGEGSWLTVV.

This chain's CDR3 is CASSEALGAGNNEQFF. The CDR3 DNA is TGTGCCAGCAGTGAAGCGCTCGGGGCGGGGAACAATGAGCAGTTCTTC. V usage is TRBV6-1 and J usage is TRBJ2-1; D may be TRBD2 (6 bases). CDR1 and CDR2 (germline): MNHNS, SASEGT. There are 16 residues in the CDR3. Trimming removed 0 bases at V and 5 bases at J, with 14 bases between.

This clone has only one observation. Within the sample, other DNA sequences also encode this same CDR3. V and J are TRBV2 and TRBJ1-1; D is possibly TRBD1 (5 bases). CDR3 length: 14 amino acids. Trimming cost V 1 base and J 1 base, with 7 bases left between them. In germline, CDR1 is SNHLY, CDR2 FYNNEI. The DNA of the CDR3 is TGTGCCAGCAGTGAAGGGAGGGGGAACACTGAAGCTTTCTTT. It is translated as CASSEGRGNTEAFF.

The chain joins TRBV16 to TRBJ1-5; D is perhaps TRBD1 (5 bases). Trimming took 7 bases from V and 5 from J, leaving 24 bases between them. CDR1 is KGHSY and CDR2 is FQNENV in the germline V gene. The CDR3 is 17 residues long. In DNA form, the CDR3 reads TGTGCCAGCACCAACCTTCGAAGGGGTGTAAGGGATCAGCCCCAGCATTTT. It encodes CASTNLRRGVRDQPQHF.

This clone showed up just a few times. The chain is built from TRBV18 and TRBJ1-2; TRBD1 agrees at 8 bases. Per germline, CDR1 KGHSH and CDR2 LQKENI. V lost 3 bases and J lost 6; bases outside the gene matches: 3. The CDR3 contains 13 residues. In nucleotides, the CDR3 is TGTGCCAGCTCACCGGGACAGGTTGATGGCTACACCTTC. Its translation: CASSPGQVDGYTF.

The chain joins TRBV6-5 to TRBJ2-7; D may be TRBD1 (5 bases). CDR3 length equals 14 residues. V was cut by 2 bases and J by 4 bases, with 12 bases left in between. Germline V lookup: CDR1 MNHEY, CDR2 SVGAGI. The CDR3 DNA reads as TGTGCCAGCAGTTACCTGCGCAGGGCATACGAGCAGTACTTC. It encodes CASSYLRRAYEQYF.

The chain links TRBV4-1 to TRBJ2-1; 8 bases are shared with TRBD2. CDR3 length: 16 amino acids. Germline CDR1 reads MGHRA; CDR2 reads YSYEKL. Unmatched junction bases numbered 6, after V lost 0 bases and J lost 5 bases. CDR3 sequence: CASSQETSGSNNEQFF. The DNA for the CDR3 is TGCGCCAGCAGCCAAGAAACCAGCGGGAGCAACAATGAGCAGTTCTTC.

This CDR3 is CASMGLAGGPFSLFF. The CDR3 DNA reads TGTGCCAGTATGGGGCTAGCGGGAGGCCCCTTTAGTCTGTTTTTT. The chain has TRBV19 and TRBJ2-2, with TRBD2 identical over 11 bases. The junction had 15 bases not matched to a gene; V was cut back by 7 bases and J by 14 bases. The CDR3 is made up of 15 amino acids. The germline gives CDR1 LNHDA, CDR2 SQIVND (reference sequence). The complete variable domain, with remaining parts taken from reference TRBV19 and TRBJ2-2, reads DGGITQSPKYLFRKEGQNVTLSCEQNLNHDAMYWYRQDPGQGLRLIYYSQIVNDFQKGDIAEGYSVSREKKESFPLTVTSAQKNPTAFYLCASMGLAGGPFSLFFGEGSRLTVL.

V gene TRBV4-1 combines with J gene TRBJ2-1; D is possibly TRBD1 (5 bases). The germline gives CDR1 MGHRA, CDR2 YSYEKL. CDR3 length: 13 residues. V dropped 0 bases and J dropped 15 bases, with 15 bases sitting between them. The CDR3 sequence is CASSQEWLWTRFF. The CDR3 bases are TGCGCCAGCAGCCAAGAATGGCTGTGGACAAGGTTCTTC.

The rearrangement joins TRBV27 to TRBJ1-1; no definite D call. CDR3 length: 13 amino acids. Trimming took 7 bases from V and 0 from J, leaving 9 bases between them. CDR1 is MNHEY and CDR2 is SMNVEV in the germline V gene (reference sequence). This CDR3 reads CASTTRMNTEAFF. In nucleotides, the CDR3 is TGTGCCAGCACCACAAGGATGAACACTGAAGCTTTCTTT.

The V gene is TRBV6-6, the J gene TRBJ1-5; TRBD1 aligns across 8 bases. Per the germline V gene, CDR1 is MNHNY and CDR2 is SVGAGI (reference sequence). The CDR3 has 16 residues. V was pared by 2 bases and J by 5 bases, with 8 bases of the junction left unmatched. The CDR3 loop is CASSYPGQARDQPQHF. The DNA for the CDR3 is TGTGCCAGCAGTTACCCGGGACAGGCAAGGGATCAGCCCCAGCATTTT.